These T cell receptor beta chains were read from a single sample in a study of T cell therapy after organ transplantation. No antigen is known for these receptors. This table comes from immunoSEQ multiplex PCR, and its TCRdb copy is limited to in-frame clones, with some not included. The sample has over 45,000 clones, over 90% seen once. The specimen comprised CD8+ T cells from blood, sampled before autologous CMV-specific T cell therapy. Receptor source: a human patient who had received a solid organ transplant and had CMV disease. The CDR3 runs from the conserved cysteine through the conserved F or W. Each record gives: V gene, clone size, J gene, D gene, CDR3 protein, CDR3 DNA. D genes are given only for firm matches. Clone size is not always given. Where it is, it says once, few, many or a class for expanded clones.

>TRBV19|.|TRBJ2-1|.
CASSLLANEQFF
TGTGCCAGTAGCCTCTTGGCTAATGAGCAGTTCTTC
>TRBV7-2|.|TRBJ2-1|TRBD2
CASSQLAGRPNEQFF
TGTGCCAGCAGCCAACTAGCGGGGCGGCCCAATGAGCAGTTCTTC
>TRBV5-6|.|TRBJ1-2|.
CASSPTMGYGYTF
TGTGCCAGCAGCCCTACGATGGGCTATGGCTACACCTTC
>TRBV11-2|.|TRBJ2-1|.
CASSITGFIAYNEQFF
TGTGCCAGCAGCATTACAGGGTTTATTGCCTACAATGAGCAGTTCTTC
>TRBV10-1|.|TRBJ2-5|TRBD1
CASSRQGSGETQYF
TGCGCCAGCAGTCGACAGGGGAGTGGGGAGACCCAGTACTTC
>TRBV7-9|.|TRBJ2-4|.
CASSLSSTPKRVAKNIQYF
TGTGCCAGCAGCTTATCGTCCACACCGAAAAGGGTAGCCAAAAACATTCAGTACTTC
>TRBV6-6|.|TRBJ1-1|.
CASSYSDTEAFF
TGTGCCAGCAGTTACTCCGACACTGAAGCTTTCTTT
>TRBV7-6|once|TRBJ1-3|.
CASSLGQGSPGNTIYF
TGTGCCAGCAGCTTAGGGCAGGGTTCTCCTGGAAACACCATATATTTT
>TRBV7-9|.|TRBJ1-2|TRBD1
CASSPTGGLLYGYTF
TGTGCCAGCAGCCCCACAGGGGGTTTGCTCTATGGCTACACCTTC
>TRBV12-5|.|TRBJ2-1|TRBD2
CASGFSGSRNEQFF
TGTGCTAGTGGTTTCAGCGGGAGTAGAAATGAGCAGTTCTTC
>TRBV5-6|.|TRBJ2-6|.
CASTPSGANVLTF
TGTGCCAGCACCCCCTCTGGGGCCAACGTCCTGACTTTC
>TRBV9|.|TRBJ1-3|.
CASSLGTAGYGNTIYF
TGTGCCAGCAGCCTAGGGACCGCTGGCTACGGAAACACCATATATTTT
>TRBV19|few|TRBJ1-5|TRBD1
CASRQGDSNQPQHF
TGTGCCAGCAGACAGGGGGATAGCAATCAGCCCCAGCATTTT
>TRBV28|.|TRBJ2-7|.
CASQAAGFHEQYF
TGTGCCTCCCAAGCGGCCGGTTTCCACGAGCAGTACTTC
>TRBV19|.|TRBJ1-5|.
CASSLQGNQPQHF
TGTGCCAGTAGTTTGCAGGGCAATCAGCCCCAGCATTTT
>TRBV27|.|TRBJ2-1|.
CASSLTAGFLDEQFF
TGTGCCAGCAGTTTAACGGCAGGCTTCTTGGATGAGCAGTTCTTC
>TRBV4-2|.|TRBJ1-4|.
CASSDGGNEKLFF
TGTGCCAGCAGCGACGGTGGAAATGAAAAACTGTTTTTT
>TRBV7-9|.|TRBJ2-5|TRBD2
CASDNVAGGLETQYF
TGTGCCAGCGATAACGTAGCGGGGGGGTTGGAGACCCAGTACTTC
>TRBV5-1|.|TRBJ2-7|.
CASSLEVNPREQYF
TGCGCCAGCAGCTTGGAGGTCAACCCGCGGGAGCAGTACTTC
>TRBV4-1|.|TRBJ2-5|TRBD2
CASSLGLAGHQETQYF
TGCGCCAGCAGCCTCGGACTAGCGGGGCATCAAGAGACCCAGTACTTC
>TRBV6-1|.|TRBJ2-1|TRBD2
CASGRVYNEQFF
TGTGCCAGCGGGAGGGTCTACAATGAGCAGTTCTTC
>TRBV5-4|.|TRBJ2-7|.
CASSEDNYEQYF
TGTGCCAGCAGCGAAGACAACTACGAGCAGTACTTC
>TRBV5-5|.|TRBJ2-7|TRBD2
CASSSGLANPYEQYF
TGTGCCAGCAGCTCCGGACTAGCAAACCCCTACGAGCAGTACTTC
>TRBV11-2|.|TRBJ1-1|.
CASSAHAGSYMNTEAFF
TGTGCCAGCAGCGCCCACGCAGGGTCCTATATGAACACTGAAGCTTTCTTT
>TRBV7-9|.|TRBJ1-2|.
CASSLAPRGNYGYTF
TGTGCCAGCAGCTTAGCGCCCAGGGGAAACTATGGCTACACCTTC
>TRBV7-9|.|TRBJ2-1|.
CASSSPSRLNEQFF
TGTGCCAGCAGCTCCCCTAGTAGACTCAATGAGCAGTTCTTC
>TRBV25-1|.|TRBJ2-1|.
CASSEQGYNEQFF
TGTGCCAGCAGTGAGCAGGGGTACAATGAGCAGTTCTTC
>TRBV30|.|TRBJ2-3|.
CAWDIDPSTDTQYF
TGTGCCTGGGACATCGACCCTAGCACAGATACGCAGTATTTT